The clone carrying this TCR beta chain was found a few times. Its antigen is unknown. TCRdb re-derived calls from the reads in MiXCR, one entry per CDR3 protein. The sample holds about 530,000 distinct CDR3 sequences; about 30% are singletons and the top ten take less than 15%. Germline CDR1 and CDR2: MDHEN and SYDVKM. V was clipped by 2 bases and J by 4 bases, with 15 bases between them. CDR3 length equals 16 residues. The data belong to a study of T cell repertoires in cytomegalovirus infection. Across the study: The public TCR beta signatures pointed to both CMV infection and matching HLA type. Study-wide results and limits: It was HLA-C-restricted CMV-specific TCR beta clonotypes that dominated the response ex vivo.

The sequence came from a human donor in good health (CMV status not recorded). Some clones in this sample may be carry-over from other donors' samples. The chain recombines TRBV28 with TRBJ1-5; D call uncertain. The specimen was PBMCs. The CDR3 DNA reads TGTGCCAGCAGTTTAGCCGAAGTCCTCCTTAATCAGCCCCAGCATTTT. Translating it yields CASSLAEVLLNQPQHF.